The rows below give T cell receptor beta chains drawn from one sample of a study of shared clonotypes between healthy human individuals. Repertoires were generated with immunoSEQ multiplex PCR, while TCRdb's copy carries only in-frame clones and drops some. In the table there are 2 million to 3 million clones, roughly 93% of which are singletons. Sequencing was carried out using naive CD4+ T cells from PBMCs. The receptor source for this set is a man younger than 35 in good health. Some clones in this sample may be carry-over from other donors' samples. The CDR3 runs from the conserved cysteine through the conserved F or W. The D gene is left open where the match is weak. A row's size may be missing; if present it is once, few, many or a size class.

size: -
J: TRBJ2-5
D: TRBD2
V: TRBV28
CDR3: CASSTRTGGPQTQYF
DNA: TGTGCCAGCAGCACAAGGACGGGGGGGCCGCAGACCCAGTACTTC

size: -
J: TRBJ2-3
D: -
V: TRBV7-9
CDR3: CASSLGLSTDTQYF
DNA: TGTGCCAGCAGCTTAGGCCTCAGCACAGATACGCAGTATTTT

size: -
J: TRBJ2-3
D: TRBD2
V: TRBV7-9
CDR3: CASTQLAGFTDTQYF
DNA: TGTGCCAGTACCCAACTAGCGGGATTCACAGATACGCAGTATTTT

size: -
J: TRBJ2-5
D: TRBD1
V: TRBV18
CDR3: CASSPLGQGASETQYF
DNA: TGTGCCAGCTCACCACTCGGACAGGGGGCGTCAGAGACCCAGTACTTC

size: -
J: TRBJ1-1
D: TRBD1
V: TRBV2
CDR3: CASRAGQGRGGTEAFF
DNA: TGTGCCAGCAGAGCTGGACAGGGCCGTGGGGGCACTGAAGCTTTCTTT

size: -
J: TRBJ1-5
D: -
V: TRBV10-3
CDR3: CAISEWAGGSNQPQHF
DNA: TGTGCCATCAGTGAGTGGGCGGGGGGGAGCAATCAGCCCCAGCATTTT

size: -
J: TRBJ2-7
D: -
V: TRBV30
CDR3: CAWSVGGGSYEQYF
DNA: TGTGCCTGGAGTGTCGGCGGAGGCTCCTACGAGCAGTACTTC

size: -
J: TRBJ2-7
D: TRBD2
V: TRBV5-6
CDR3: CASSRIAGVVYEQYF
DNA: TGTGCCAGCAGCCGAATAGCGGGAGTCGTCTACGAGCAGTACTTC

size: -
J: TRBJ2-5
D: -
V: TRBV9
CDR3: CASSGRVAETQYF
DNA: TGTGCCAGCAGCGGTAGGGTCGCGGAGACCCAGTACTTC

size: -
J: TRBJ2-2
D: -
V: TRBV27
CDR3: CASSRRGAYTGELFF
DNA: TGTGCCAGCAGCCGACGGGGGGCTTACACCGGGGAGCTGTTTTTT

size: -
J: TRBJ2-7
D: -
V: TRBV21-1
CDR3: CASSKTSRTGLYEQYF
DNA: TGTGCCAGCAGCAAAACTTCCCGGACAGGGTTATACGAGCAGTACTTC

size: -
J: TRBJ2-5
D: TRBD2
V: TRBV7-2
CDR3: CASSVFPGLAGALDF
DNA: TGTGCCAGCAGCGTCTTTCCGGGACTAGCGGGGGCCCTGGACTTC

size: -
J: TRBJ2-4
D: TRBD2
V: TRBV28
CDR3: CASSLTPLAMNIQYF
DNA: TGTGCCAGCAGTTTAACCCCACTAGCGATGAACATTCAGTACTTC

size: -
J: TRBJ2-1
D: -
V: TRBV6-5
CDR3: CASSYNPGQLNNEQFF
DNA: TGTGCCAGCAGTTACAACCCTGGACAGTTGAACAATGAGCAGTTCTTC

size: -
J: TRBJ1-1
D: -
V: TRBV7-8
CDR3: CASSLDGATEAFF
DNA: TGTGCCAGCAGCTTAGACGGGGCGACTGAAGCTTTCTTT

size: few
J: TRBJ2-1
D: -
V: TRBV5-1
CDR3: CASSLYNEQFF
DNA: TGCGCCAGCAGCTTATACAATGAGCAGTTCTTC

size: -
J: TRBJ2-3
D: TRBD1
V: TRBV28
CDR3: CASRPRDRLTDTQYF
DNA: TGTGCCAGCAGACCCCGGGACAGACTCACAGATACGCAGTATTTT

size: -
J: TRBJ2-2
D: -
V: TRBV6-5
CDR3: CASTNTGGELFF
DNA: TGTGCCAGCACCAACACGGGAGGGGAGCTGTTTTTT

size: -
J: TRBJ2-7
D: TRBD2
V: TRBV10-3
CDR3: CAISPTSGRRGPYEQYF
DNA: TGTGCCATCAGCCCCACTAGCGGGAGGCGGGGCCCCTACGAGCAGTACTTC

size: -
J: TRBJ2-1
D: TRBD2
V: TRBV5-1
CDR3: CASSLGTSGRVGEQFF
DNA: TGCGCCAGCAGCTTGGGTACTAGCGGGAGGGTTGGTGAGCAGTTCTTC

size: -
J: TRBJ2-7
D: TRBD1
V: TRBV5-1
CDR3: CASRGTGTYEQYF
DNA: TGCGCCAGCAGAGGGACAGGGACCTACGAGCAGTACTTC

size: -
J: TRBJ2-7
D: TRBD2
V: TRBV19
CDR3: CASSTLAGVPHYEQYF
DNA: TGTGCCAGTAGTACTCTAGCGGGGGTTCCGCACTACGAGCAGTACTTC

size: -
J: TRBJ1-2
D: -
V: TRBV19
CDR3: CATNWWGRVGYTF
DNA: TGTGCCACCAATTGGTGGGGTCGGGTCGGCTACACCTTC

size: -
J: TRBJ2-3
D: -
V: TRBV11-2
CDR3: CASSLKRGASTDTQYF
DNA: TGTGCCAGCAGCTTAAAAAGGGGGGCCAGCACAGATACGCAGTATTTT

size: -
J: TRBJ1-1
D: TRBD1
V: TRBV18
CDR3: CASSPRQGGTEAFF
DNA: TGTGCCAGCTCACCACGACAGGGGGGCACTGAAGCTTTCTTT

size: -
J: TRBJ2-7
D: -
V: TRBV5-1
CDR3: CASSLDSGIGQYF
DNA: TGCGCCAGCAGCTTGGATTCGGGTATAGGGCAGTACTTC

size: -
J: TRBJ2-7
D: TRBD2
V: TRBV11-3
CDR3: CASSLGLAGGFMVYEQYF
DNA: TGTGCCAGCAGCTTAGGACTAGCGGGAGGGTTTATGGTTTACGAGCAGTACTTC

size: -
J: TRBJ2-7
D: TRBD2
V: TRBV5-1
CDR3: CASRISGATTEQYF
DNA: TGCGCCAGCAGGATAAGCGGGGCGACTACCGAGCAGTACTTC

size: -
J: TRBJ1-4
D: TRBD1
V: TRBV5-1
CDR3: CASSYSTGTNEKLFF
DNA: TGCGCCAGCAGCTACTCGACAGGGACTAATGAAAAACTGTTTTTT

size: -
J: TRBJ1-2
D: -
V: TRBV27
CDR3: CASSLLGPILADYGYTF
DNA: TGTGCCAGCAGTTTATTGGGTCCGATATTGGCTGACTATGGCTACACCTTC

size: -
J: TRBJ2-1
D: -
V: TRBV27
CDR3: CASSFTGSYNEQFF
DNA: TGTGCCAGCAGTTTTACGGGCTCCTACAATGAGCAGTTCTTC

size: -
J: TRBJ1-5
D: -
V: TRBV27
CDR3: CASSPGLSNQPQHF
DNA: TGTGCCAGCAGCCCAGGGTTAAGCAATCAGCCCCAGCATTTT

size: -
J: TRBJ2-3
D: -
V: TRBV5-1
CDR3: CASSAEWPNRPYTDTQYF
DNA: TGCGCCAGCAGTGCTGAGTGGCCGAACAGGCCTTACACAGATACGCAGTATTTT

size: -
J: TRBJ1-2
D: -
V: TRBV10-2
CDR3: CASSDRGGYTF
DNA: TGCGCCAGCAGTGACCGGGGCGGCTACACCTTC

size: few
J: TRBJ1-5
D: -
V: TRBV18
CDR3: CASSPGDNQPQHF
DNA: TGTGCCAGCTCACCAGGAGATAATCAGCCCCAGCATTTT

size: -
J: TRBJ2-1
D: TRBD2
V: TRBV9
CDR3: CASNPIAGSSYNEQFF
DNA: TGTGCCAGCAACCCAATAGCGGGAAGCTCCTACAATGAGCAGTTCTTC

size: -
J: TRBJ2-5
D: TRBD2
V: TRBV7-9
CDR3: CASSTGTSGSFQETQYF
DNA: TGTGCCAGCAGCACCGGGACTAGCGGTTCTTTCCAAGAGACCCAGTACTTC

size: -
J: TRBJ2-6
D: TRBD1
V: TRBV14
CDR3: CASSQDPGQIFGANVLTF
DNA: TGTGCCAGCAGCCAAGATCCGGGACAGATCTTTGGGGCCAACGTCCTGACTTTC

size: -
J: TRBJ2-7
D: -
V: TRBV7-9
CDR3: CASSLAGGYEQYF
DNA: TGTGCCAGCAGCTTAGCGGGCGGGTACGAGCAGTACTTC

size: -
J: TRBJ2-7
D: -
V: TRBV7-8
CDR3: CASSLRLATYEQYF
DNA: TGTGCCAGCAGCTTAAGGCTAGCTACCTACGAGCAGTACTTC

size: -
J: TRBJ2-1
D: TRBD2
V: TRBV18
CDR3: CASSPRLGGRAGNEQFF
DNA: TGTGCCAGCTCACCAAGACTGGGCGGGAGGGCCGGGAATGAGCAGTTCTTC